The T cell receptor beta chain under discussion was sequenced for a study of shared T cell receptors in the human thymus (dated by TCRdb to about 2021). Turning to the overall study: The study examined how self-reactive, shared T-cell receptor alpha chains are generated in the human thymus.

On this clone itself: There is no known antigen for this receptor. No base quality information exists; no much larger clone differs at one position.

Library preparation used the immunoSEQ multiplex PCR assay. As stored in TCRdb, this immuneACCESS dataset retains in-frame rearrangements with V and J assigned. A fraction of the clones does not appear; measured against another copy, unresolved V genes explain less than half of the discrepancy, and the remainder lacks a known reason. The sample records about 380,000 clones, around 95% of which are singletons. The ten largest account for about 0.02% of the sample. Material: thymocytes. This clonotype was sampled from a human donor.

At the DNA level, the sequence is TGCGCCAGCAGCCAAGAAGGGGCAGTGGGGCTCGAAAAACTGTTTTTT. Its translation is CASSQEGAVGLEKLFF. The sequence joins TRBV4-3 to TRBJ1-4, and TRBD1 may be the D gene, going by 5 matching bases. V loses 0 bases, J loses 8 bases, and the germline ends lie 16 bases apart. Per the germline V gene, LGHNA is the CDR1 and YSLEER is the CDR2. Including cysteine and phenylalanine, the CDR3 has 16 amino acids. Only CDR3 DNA remains: 48 bases, in frame from the first base.